Below, 15 T cell receptor beta chains from the same sample are listed, as sequenced in a study of tumour-infiltrating T cells in Burkitt lymphoma. Assay: immunoSEQ multiplex PCR; the TCRdb copy retains only in-frame clones and omits some. This sample has fewer than 8,500 clones, with approximately 18% found just once. Sequenced input: tumor tissue. These receptor sequences come from a human donor with diffuse large B-cell lymphoma.

This clone showed up just a few times. The chain links TRBV5-4 to TRBJ1-2, with unresolved D. Trimming shortened V by 3 bases and J by 6 bases, and 12 bases separated the two germline ends. This CDR3 spans 13 amino acids. Germline-derived CDR1 and CDR2 are SGHNT and YYREEE (reference sequence). The CDR3 spells CASSSNGRNGYTF. The CDR3 DNA follows: TGTGCCAGCAGCTCTAACGGACGGAATGGCTACACCTTC.

The gene calls are TRBV27 and TRBJ2-7, with unresolved D. Germline CDR1 reads MNHEY; CDR2 reads SMNVEV (reference sequence). Between the trimmed V and J ends, which lost 6 bases and 3 bases, there was a span of 18 bases. CDR3 length: 15 residues. The CDR3 reads CASSPSLGPIYEQYF. CDR3 coding DNA: TGTGCCAGCAGCCCCTCGTTAGGGCCCATCTACGAGCAGTACTTC.

The rearrangement uses TRBV6-5 and TRBJ2-7, with D unresolved. Germline values: CDR1 MNHEY, CDR2 SVGAGI. The V gene lost 0 bases and the J gene lost 4 bases, with 13 bases spanning the gap. The CDR3 is 15 residues long. The CDR3 nucleotides are TGTGCCAGCAGTTACTCGAGTAGGGTCCAGTACGAGCAGTACTTC. This sequence encodes CASSYSSRVQYEQYF.

In DNA, the CDR3 is TGTGCCAGTAGTATTGACACCACTAACTATGGCTACACCTTC. It encodes CASSIDTTNYGYTF. V is TRBV19 and J is TRBJ1-2; D unclear. Germline values: CDR1 LNHDA, CDR2 SQIVND (reference sequence). This CDR3 region has 14 residues. Trimming cost V 3 bases and J 0 bases, with 8 bases left between them.

This clone has more than one count but fewer than ten. The chain has TRBV7-9 and TRBJ2-3; 8 nucleotides align to TRBD1. The CDR3 totals 15 residues. CDR1 SEHNR and CDR2 FQNEAQ come from the germline V gene (reference sequence). J was trimmed by 6 bases and V by 5 bases; bases with no gene match: 10. CDR3 in amino acids: CASSNGQGALDTQYF. The CDR3 DNA reads as TGTGCCAGCAGCAACGGACAGGGTGCCCTTGATACGCAGTATTTT.

This clone has just a few counts. CDR3 amino acids: CASSLVWDVKNTGELFF. CDR3 nucleotides: TGTGCCAGCAGCTTAGTGTGGGACGTGAAGAACACCGGGGAGCTGTTTTTT. The genes are TRBV7-8 and TRBJ2-2; D possibly matches TRBD1 or TRBD2 (5 bases each). The CDR3 has 17 residues. Germline loops: CDR1 SGHVS, CDR2 FQNEAQ. With 1 base removed from V and 1 base from J, the gap between germline ends came to 13 bases.

This clone has just a few counts. The V call is TRBV7-3, the J call TRBJ1-1; D is ambiguous. Between the trimmed V and J ends, which lost 2 bases and 1 base, there was a span of 5 bases. Germline V gene lookup returns CDR1 SGHTA and CDR2 FQGTGA. CDR3 length: 13 residues. CDR3 sequence (DNA): TGTGCCAGCAGCTTATTGGGGAACACTGAAGCTTTCTTT. Its translation is CASSLLGNTEAFF.

The rearrangement links TRBV6-4 to TRBJ2-1; D gene unclear. The ends were cut back, 3 bases at V and 12 bases at J, with 15 bases in the middle. Germline V gives CDR1 MRHNA, CDR2 SNTAGT. CDR3 length: 13 residues. The CDR3 loop is CASSEDMGMGQFF. In nucleotides, the CDR3 is TGTGCCAGCAGTGAAGACATGGGAATGGGGCAGTTCTTC.

The chain combines TRBV29-1 with TRBJ2-1; the match to TRBD2 covers 13 bases. V gave up 7 bases and J gave up 5 bases; unmatched junction bases: 2. The CDR3 totals 13 residues. CDR1 is SQVTM and CDR2 is ANQGSEA in the germline V gene. The CDR3 sequence is CSGGLAGDNEQFF. The CDR3 DNA reads as TGCAGCGGCGGACTAGCGGGAGACAATGAGCAGTTCTTC.

This clone has just a few counts. The chain carries TRBV5-8 and TRBJ2-3; D might be TRBD1 or TRBD2, each matching 5 bases. V shed 2 bases and J shed 2 bases, with 9 bases lying between them. CDR1 is SGHTS, CDR2 YDEGEE, per germline. This CDR3 contains 14 residues. The CDR3: CASSLGDHTDTQYF. In nucleotides, the CDR3 is TGTGCCAGCAGCTTAGGGGACCACACAGATACGCAGTATTTT.

This clone was counted only a few times. This chain connects TRBV7-2 to TRBJ1-2; 8 bases fit TRBD1. With V trimmed by 5 bases and J by 7 bases, 9 bases remained unmatched. CDR1 and CDR2 from the germline V gene are SGHTA and FQGNSA. The CDR3 extends over 14 amino acids. The chain's CDR3 is CASSPDRGLRGYTF. In nucleotides, the CDR3 is TGTGCCAGCAGCCCTGACAGGGGATTACGTGGCTACACCTTC.

The chain couples TRBV27 to TRBJ1-1; D is possibly TRBD1 (6 bases). There are 14 residues in the CDR3. The V gene's germline CDR1 is MNHEY and CDR2 SMNVEV (reference sequence). The ends were cut back, 2 bases at V and 4 bases at J, with 11 bases in the middle. CDR3 region: CASSLRQETTEAFF. In DNA, the CDR3 is TGTGCCAGCAGTTTACGACAGGAGACCACTGAAGCTTTCTTT.

The chain has TRBV11-3 and TRBJ2-7; D unresolved. This CDR3 region has 13 residues. Between the trimmed V and J ends, which lost 0 bases and 2 bases, there was a span of 5 bases. In germline, CDR1 is SGHNT, CDR2 YENEEA. The CDR3 loop is CASSLDPTYEQYF. CDR3 nucleotide sequence: TGTGCCAGCAGCTTAGATCCTACCTACGAGCAGTACTTC.

In this sample, this clone turned up a few times. The chain links TRBV6-1 to TRBJ2-3, with a tentative D call TRBD1 (6 bases). Trimming removed 0 bases at V and 2 bases at J, with 21 bases between. Germline assignment: CDR1 MNHNS and CDR2 SASEGT. This CDR3 region has 19 residues. CDR3 amino acids: CASSEARAYRDTYTDTQYF. The CDR3 DNA follows: TGTGCCAGCAGTGAAGCGCGGGCGTACCGGGACACTTACACAGATACGCAGTATTTT.

As regards this clone: In the same sample, other DNA sequences code for this CDR3. The genes are TRBV6-5 and TRBJ2-3, with 8 nucleotides matching TRBD2. CDR1 is MNHEY, CDR2 SVGAGI, per germline. The junction had 1 base not matched to a gene; V was cut back by 0 bases and J by 2 bases. This CDR3 has 15 residues. CDR3: CASSYSGLATDTQYF. CDR3 in DNA: TGTGCCAGCAGTTACTCCGGACTAGCCACAGATACGCAGTATTTT.